Below are 8 T cell receptor beta chains sequenced from a single sample in a study of CD8+ T cells in alopecia areata. RNA extraction and reverse transcription yielded cDNA as sequencing template. This table comes from immunoSEQ multiplex PCR, and its TCRdb copy is limited to in-frame clones, with some not included. The sample holds some 110,000 clones, around two fifths seen once. The source material was CD4+ T cells sorted from blood. The receptors stem from a human donor with alopecia areata.

This clone was seen only a few times. CDR3 amino acids: CASSSTSRRGTYNEQFF. CDR3 nucleotide sequence: TGTGCCAGCAGCTCTACCTCTAGACGGGGGACTTACAATGAGCAGTTCTTC. The chain combines TRBV7-9 with TRBJ2-1; the D gene is possibly TRBD2 (6 bases). Germline V gene lookup returns CDR1 SEHNR and CDR2 FQNEAQ (reference sequence). Trimming stripped 4 bases from V and 4 bases from J, with 20 bases between. This CDR3 region has 17 residues.

As to this clone: The sample carries other DNA sequences with the same CDR3. The chain combines TRBV7-2 with TRBJ1-2; D is possibly TRBD1 (5 bases). Trimming cost V 3 bases and J 4 bases, with 9 bases left between them. CDR3 length equals 13 residues. Germline V gene data show CDR1 as SGHTA and CDR2 as FQGNSA. CDR3 in amino acids: CASSFPGGYGYTF. CDR3 nucleotide sequence: TGTGCCAGCAGCTTCCCGGGGGGCTATGGCTACACCTTC. The complete variable domain, with remaining parts taken from reference TRBV7-2 and TRBJ1-2, reads GAGVSQSPSNKVTEKGKDVELRCDPISGHTALYWYRQSLGQGLEFLIYFQGNSAPDKSGLPSDRFSAERTGGSVSTLTIQRTQQEDSAVYLCASSFPGGYGYTFGSGTRLTVV.

In this sample, this clone turned up a few times. The gene calls are TRBV7-9 and TRBJ2-5; D is ambiguous. In germline, CDR1 is SEHNR, CDR2 FQNEAQ (reference sequence). This CDR3 has 11 amino acids. V lost 4 bases and J lost 3, with 3 bases in between. The CDR3 region has the DNA TGTGCCAGCAGCTCGAAAGAGACCCAGTACTTC. Translation gives CASSSKETQYF.

V usage is TRBV6-5 and J usage is TRBJ2-5; D not certain. Trimming stripped 2 bases from V and 9 bases from J, with 16 bases between. This CDR3 is 14 amino acids long. Germline V CDR1 and CDR2: MNHEY, SVGAGI. CDR3 in DNA: TGTGCCAGCAGTTACGGCCGAATCTCCGGCTCCCAGTACTTC. Translated, it gives CASSYGRISGSQYF.

The rearrangement joins TRBV20-1 to TRBJ1-1; D is undetermined. The CDR3 has 10 amino acids. CDR1 is DFQATT and CDR2 is SNEGSKA in the germline V gene (reference sequence). V was shortened by 1 base and J by 7 bases, with 4 bases between the two germline ends. The CDR3 is CSARAREAFF. The CDR3 DNA sequence: TGCAGTGCTAGAGCCCGTGAAGCTTTCTTT.

This clone has more than one count but fewer than ten. The J gene is TRBJ2-5, the V gene TRBV30, with D unresolved. The germline V gene has CDR1 GTSNPN and CDR2 SVGIG (reference sequence). The CDR3 spans 13 residues. Trimming took 0 bases from V and 7 from J, leaving 12 bases between them. CDR3 sequence (DNA): TGTGCCTGGAGTGTAATAGGATTGGGGACCCAGTACTTC. Its protein product is CAWSVIGLGTQYF.

This rearrangement joins TRBV29-1 to TRBJ2-5, with D perhaps TRBD2 (7 bases). This CDR3 has 13 amino acids. Looked up from germline, CDR1 is SQVTM and CDR2 is ANQGSEA. Trimming took off 6 bases at V and 5 bases at J, with 16 bases between the two ends. CDR3 DNA: TGCAGCGTCCAACGGGGGGCAGGGGAGACCCAGTACTTC. Residues: CSVQRGAGETQYF. Full variable domain (rest looked up from reference TRBV29-1 and TRBJ2-5): SAVISQKPSRDICQRGTSLTIQCQVDSQVTMMFWYRQQPGQSLTLIATANQGSEATYESGFVIDKFPISRPNLTFSTLTVSNMSPEDSSIYLCSVQRGAGETQYFGPGTRLLVL.

This chain links TRBV29-1 with TRBJ1-5; D not resolved. This CDR3 spans 12 amino acids. The germline gives CDR1 SQVTM, CDR2 ANQGSEA. Trimming took 4 bases from V and 0 from J, leaving 4 bases between them. In DNA form, the CDR3 reads TGCAGCGTTGTTTTTAGCAATCAGCCCCAGCATTTT. Protein sequence: CSVVFSNQPQHF.